The rows below give T cell receptor beta chains drawn from one sample of a study of T cell responses to AZD1222 COVID-19 vaccine. Using immunoSEQ multiplex PCR, the repertoire was profiled, and TCRdb retains in-frame clones only, with some absent. The sample lists roughly 150,000 clones; under 95% were seen once. The specimen comprised peripheral blood, sampled on day 0 of AZD1222 vaccination. The receptors stem from an adult in good health. The CDR3 runs from the conserved cysteine through the conserved F or W. D genes are given only for firm matches. For some rows the clone size is stated as once, few or many, or as a class when expanded; others skip it.

clone_size: -; v_call: TRBV6-5; j_call: TRBJ1-3; d_call: TRBD1; cdr3_nt: TGTGCCAGCAGTTATGAGGGGGCAAGTGGAAACACCATATATTTT; cdr3_aa: CASSYEGASGNTIYF
clone_size: -; v_call: TRBV3-1/TRBV3-2; j_call: TRBJ2-3; d_call: -; cdr3_nt: TGTGCCAGCAGCCAAGTCGGCACAAGGGCAGATACGCAGTATTTT; cdr3_aa: CASSQVGTRADTQYF
clone_size: once; v_call: TRBV28; j_call: TRBJ2-7; d_call: -; cdr3_nt: TGTGCCAGCACCCAGGGATCCTACGAGCAGTACTTC; cdr3_aa: CASTQGSYEQYF
clone_size: -; v_call: TRBV28; j_call: TRBJ2-6; d_call: TRBD1; cdr3_nt: TGTGCCAGCAGTCGACAGGGACCGGCTGGGGCCAACGTCCTGACTTTC; cdr3_aa: CASSRQGPAGANVLTF
clone_size: -; v_call: TRBV10-3; j_call: TRBJ2-7; d_call: TRBD1; cdr3_nt: TGTGCCATCAGTGACAGGGGGCTTTTTTACGAGCAGTACTTC; cdr3_aa: CAISDRGLFYEQYF
clone_size: -; v_call: TRBV7-9; j_call: TRBJ1-1; d_call: -; cdr3_nt: TGTGCCAGCAGCATCCTGGGGGGTACAGGGTTCGAAGCTTTCTTT; cdr3_aa: CASSILGGTGFEAFF
clone_size: -; v_call: TRBV2; j_call: TRBJ1-5; d_call: -; cdr3_nt: TGTGCCAGCAGTGAACGAGGACTGTCGTCCCCCCTTAGCAATCAGCCCCAGCATTTT; cdr3_aa: CASSERGLSSPLSNQPQHF
clone_size: -; v_call: TRBV28; j_call: TRBJ1-3; d_call: TRBD1; cdr3_nt: TGTGCCAGCGGCCTACAGGGGGGAAACACCATATATTTT; cdr3_aa: CASGLQGGNTIYF
clone_size: -; v_call: TRBV19; j_call: TRBJ1-2; d_call: -; cdr3_nt: TGTGCCAGTACCCCAAGGCGCTACACCTTC; cdr3_aa: CASTPRRYTF
clone_size: -; v_call: TRBV19; j_call: TRBJ1-2; d_call: -; cdr3_nt: TGTGCCAGTAGTATATTTGGTGACTATGGCTACACCTTC; cdr3_aa: CASSIFGDYGYTF
clone_size: -; v_call: TRBV7-8; j_call: TRBJ2-2; d_call: -; cdr3_nt: TGTGCCAGCAGCTTCCGAGTACTGTTGAACACCGGGGAGCTGTTTTTT; cdr3_aa: CASSFRVLLNTGELFF
clone_size: -; v_call: TRBV5-8; j_call: TRBJ2-5; d_call: -; cdr3_nt: TGTGCCAGCAGCTTGGACGGGGCAGGAAACCAAGAGACCCAGTACTTC; cdr3_aa: CASSLDGAGNQETQYF
clone_size: -; v_call: TRBV20-1; j_call: TRBJ1-4; d_call: -; cdr3_nt: TGCAGTGCCAGAACTAATGAAAAACTGTTTTTT; cdr3_aa: CSARTNEKLFF
clone_size: -; v_call: TRBV5-5; j_call: TRBJ1-4; d_call: -; cdr3_nt: TGTGCCAGCAGCTTGGTGGCAGGTGTGGGAGAAAAACTGTTTTTT; cdr3_aa: CASSLVAGVGEKLFF
clone_size: -; v_call: TRBV7-9; j_call: TRBJ1-1; d_call: -; cdr3_nt: TGTGCCAGCAGCCCGGCCAGAGGGACGAACACTGAAGCTTTCTTT; cdr3_aa: CASSPARGTNTEAFF
clone_size: -; v_call: TRBV29-1; j_call: TRBJ2-5; d_call: -; cdr3_nt: TGCAGCGTGGGTGAGCAGCCCGGCCAAGAGACCCAGTACTTC; cdr3_aa: CSVGEQPGQETQYF
clone_size: -; v_call: TRBV2; j_call: TRBJ2-5; d_call: -; cdr3_nt: TGTGCCAGCAGTGACACAGGGAGTGTAGAGACCCAGTACTTC; cdr3_aa: CASSDTGSVETQYF
clone_size: -; v_call: TRBV28; j_call: TRBJ2-7; d_call: -; cdr3_nt: TGTGCCAGCAGTTTCCCCCAGGGTTGGAAGTACTTC; cdr3_aa: CASSFPQGWKYF
clone_size: -; v_call: TRBV27; j_call: TRBJ2-5; d_call: -; cdr3_nt: TGTGCCAGCAGTGACTACTATCATCAAGAGACCCAGTACTTC; cdr3_aa: CASSDYYHQETQYF
clone_size: -; v_call: TRBV7-8; j_call: TRBJ1-2; d_call: -; cdr3_nt: TGTGCCAGCAGCTTTCAACAGGGAGGAGGCTACACCTTC; cdr3_aa: CASSFQQGGGYTF
clone_size: -; v_call: TRBV6-2/TRBV6-3; j_call: TRBJ2-3; d_call: TRBD2; cdr3_nt: TGTGCCAGCAGTCGTGTAGCGGGAGAGGGTACAGATACGCAGTATTTT; cdr3_aa: CASSRVAGEGTDTQYF
clone_size: once; v_call: TRBV24-1; j_call: TRBJ2-6; d_call: -; cdr3_nt: TGTGCCACCGCTACCGGACAGACCTCTGGGGCCAACGTCCTGACTTTC; cdr3_aa: CATATGQTSGANVLTF
clone_size: -; v_call: TRBV4-1; j_call: TRBJ1-6; d_call: -; cdr3_nt: TGCGCCAGCAGCCCTAGGGCAGGAAATAATTCACCCCTCCACTTT; cdr3_aa: CASSPRAGNNSPLHF
clone_size: -; v_call: TRBV28; j_call: TRBJ1-4; d_call: -; cdr3_nt: TGTGCCAGCAGTTTACCTCCTGGGACGCGAGGTGAAAAACTGTTTTTT; cdr3_aa: CASSLPPGTRGEKLFF
clone_size: -; v_call: TRBV6-5; j_call: TRBJ2-7; d_call: TRBD2; cdr3_nt: TGTGCCAGCAGTTACGACGGGAGGGCCCTCTACGAGCAGTACTTC; cdr3_aa: CASSYDGRALYEQYF
clone_size: -; v_call: TRBV5-1; j_call: TRBJ2-1; d_call: -; cdr3_nt: TGCGCCAGCAGCTTGGCCGCCGAACTCAATGAGCAGTTCTTC; cdr3_aa: CASSLAAELNEQFF
clone_size: -; v_call: TRBV10-1; j_call: TRBJ2-3; d_call: -; cdr3_nt: TGCGCCAGCAGTGAAGGGGCTACGCAGTATTTT; cdr3_aa: CASSEGATQYF
clone_size: -; v_call: TRBV6-5; j_call: TRBJ2-2; d_call: -; cdr3_nt: TGTGCCAGCAGGGGACGGACGAACACCGGGGAGCTGTTTTTT; cdr3_aa: CASRGRTNTGELFF
clone_size: -; v_call: TRBV4-3; j_call: TRBJ2-7; d_call: -; cdr3_nt: TGCGCCAGCTCCCGGGGGAGAGGGGGCGAGTACGAGCAGTACTTC; cdr3_aa: CASSRGRGGEYEQYF
clone_size: -; v_call: TRBV19; j_call: TRBJ1-1; d_call: -; cdr3_nt: TGTGCCAGTAGTATAATGAAAATTGGGGTCTCCGAAGCTTTCTTT; cdr3_aa: CASSIMKIGVSEAFF
clone_size: -; v_call: TRBV7-2; j_call: TRBJ2-3; d_call: -; cdr3_nt: TGTGCCAGCAGCTTTGGCCTATACACAGATACGCAGTATTTT; cdr3_aa: CASSFGLYTDTQYF
clone_size: -; v_call: TRBV6-2/TRBV6-3; j_call: TRBJ2-1; d_call: TRBD1; cdr3_nt: TGTGCCAGCAGCCGCGGGACAGGCAATGAGCAGTTCTTC; cdr3_aa: CASSRGTGNEQFF
clone_size: -; v_call: TRBV28; j_call: TRBJ2-7; d_call: -; cdr3_nt: TGTGCCAGCAGTCCACTTGGGACGGTTTACGAGCAGTACTTC; cdr3_aa: CASSPLGTVYEQYF
clone_size: -; v_call: TRBV7-9; j_call: TRBJ2-1; d_call: -; cdr3_nt: TGTGCCAGCAGCTTATTTGCGGGACTTGCGAATGAGCAGTTCTTC; cdr3_aa: CASSLFAGLANEQFF
clone_size: -; v_call: TRBV28; j_call: TRBJ2-1; d_call: TRBD2; cdr3_nt: TGTGCCAGCAGTTTCCTCATAGCGGGAGAGGATAATGAGCAGTTCTTC; cdr3_aa: CASSFLIAGEDNEQFF
clone_size: -; v_call: TRBV9; j_call: TRBJ1-1; d_call: TRBD1; cdr3_nt: TGTGCCAGCAGCGTAGCGGGACAGGGTGACACTGAAGCTTTCTTT; cdr3_aa: CASSVAGQGDTEAFF
clone_size: -; v_call: TRBV19; j_call: TRBJ1-3; d_call: TRBD1; cdr3_nt: TGTGCCAGTAGTATTCCGGGGACAGGGACTGGAAACACCATATATTTT; cdr3_aa: CASSIPGTGTGNTIYF
clone_size: -; v_call: TRBV4-2; j_call: TRBJ2-7; d_call: TRBD2; cdr3_nt: TGTGCCAGCAGCCAAGAAATAGCGGGAGTGAGGGAGCAGTACTTC; cdr3_aa: CASSQEIAGVREQYF
clone_size: once; v_call: TRBV18; j_call: TRBJ2-5; d_call: -; cdr3_nt: TGTGCCAGCTCACCACCGGGAGTAGAGACCCAGTACTTC; cdr3_aa: CASSPPGVETQYF
clone_size: -; v_call: TRBV11-1; j_call: TRBJ2-1; d_call: -; cdr3_nt: TGTGCCAGCAGCTTAGCGGTCTCCTACAATGAGCAGTTCTTC; cdr3_aa: CASSLAVSYNEQFF